This T cell receptor beta chain was sequenced during a study of T cell responses to AZD1222 COVID-19 vaccine. CDR3 length: 13 residues. V gave up 4 bases and J gave up 3 bases, with 9 bases separating them. Germline CDR1 is MNHEY and CDR2 is SMNVEV (reference sequence). Remarks on this clone: No antigen is known for it.

Study-level results: All repertoire sampling was performed exclusively after the peak T cell response. Dominant CD4 TCR responses targeted spike regions 160-218 and 743-854.

Assay: immunoSEQ multiplex PCR; the TCRdb copy retains only in-frame clones and omits some. This sample has over 150,000 clones; approximately 94% occur once, and the top ten carry around 1.6%. The gene calls are TRBV27 and TRBJ1-1; maybe TRBD1 (6 bases). This TCR derives from an adult who received the AZD1222 COVID-19 vaccine. This sample comprised peripheral blood, obtained 28 days after the second AZD1222 dose. CDR3: CASSSQGYTEAFF. The CDR3 nucleotides read TGTGCCAGCAGTTCACAGGGTTACACTGAAGCTTTCTTT.